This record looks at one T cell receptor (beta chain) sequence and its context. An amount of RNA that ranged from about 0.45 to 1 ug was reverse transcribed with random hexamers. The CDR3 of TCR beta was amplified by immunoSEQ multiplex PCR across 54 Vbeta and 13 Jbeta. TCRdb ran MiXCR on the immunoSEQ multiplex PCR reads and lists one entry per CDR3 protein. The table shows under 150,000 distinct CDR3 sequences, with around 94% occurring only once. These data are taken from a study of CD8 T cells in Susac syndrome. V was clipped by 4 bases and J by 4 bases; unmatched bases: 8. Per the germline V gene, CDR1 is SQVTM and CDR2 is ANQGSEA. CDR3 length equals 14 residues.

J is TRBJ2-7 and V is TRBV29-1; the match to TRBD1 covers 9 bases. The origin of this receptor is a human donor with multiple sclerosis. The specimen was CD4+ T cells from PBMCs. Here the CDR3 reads CSVAPRDRVYEQYF. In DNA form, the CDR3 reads TGCAGCGTTGCCCCTCGGGACAGGGTGTACGAGCAGTACTTC.